A selection of T cell receptor beta chains follows, all from one sample in a study of T cells after yellow fever vaccination. TCRdb recomputed calls from the 5' RACE reads with MiXCR, one row per CDR3 protein. There are 99,000 or so distinct CDR3 sequences in the sample; roughly 6% occur only once, and just over 40% lies in the top ten. The source material was CD8+ T cells sorted from PBMCs, sampled 10 days after the yellow fever booster vaccination. The source of these receptors is a man younger than 35 who received the YFV17D yellow fever vaccine. CDR3s include the opening cysteine and the closing phenylalanine or tryptophan. D genes are given only for firm matches. Only part of the rows carry a size: once, few, many, or a class if the clone is expanded.

abundance	j_gene	v_gene	d_gene	CDR3nt	CDR3aa
many	TRBJ1-1	TRBV5-1	-	TGCGCCAGCAGCTTGGGGTACGAAGTACAGAACACTGAAGCTTTCTTT	CASSLGYEVQNTEAFF
few	TRBJ1-5	TRBV7-9	-	TGTGCCAGCAGTCCCGGGGCGGGGGATAGCAATCAGCCCCAGCATTTT	CASSPGAGDSNQPQHF
many	TRBJ1-5	TRBV20-1	-	TGCAGTGCTAGAGGTCGGCTGGGGAATCAGCCCCAGCATTTT	CSARGRLGNQPQHF
few	TRBJ1-2	TRBV7-9	-	TGTGCCAGCAGTCAAAACTACTATGGCTACACCTTC	CASSQNYYGYTF
few	TRBJ2-7	TRBV12-3/TRBV12-4	TRBD1	TGTGCCAGCAGTTTATTTCCCGGGACAGGGCCCTACGAGCAGTACTTC	CASSLFPGTGPYEQYF
many	TRBJ2-1	TRBV7-9	-	TGTGCCAGCAGCTTACGGCAGGGATACAATGAGCAGTTCTTC	CASSLRQGYNEQFF
-	TRBJ1-1	TRBV29-1	-	TGCAGCGTTTGGGGGACAGAAGCTTTCTTT	CSVWGTEAFF
many	TRBJ2-7	TRBV27	-	TGTGCCAGCAGTTTTACGAGCCTCTACGAGCAGTACTTC	CASSFTSLYEQYF
once	TRBJ1-4	TRBV9	-	TGTGCCAGCAGCGTAGGCGGCTATAATGAAAAACTGTTTTTT	CASSVGGYNEKLFF
-	TRBJ2-5	TRBV29-1	-	TGCAGCGTTGAAGACTGGCCCCAAGAGACCCAGTACTTC	CSVEDWPQETQYF
-	TRBJ2-2	TRBV4-1	-	TGCGCCAGCAGCCTCGGACTCGTCCCCGGGGAGCTGTTTTTT	CASSLGLVPGELFF